The table lists the clone carrying this TCR beta chain with a few counts. Its antigen remains unidentified. A second PCR, run for about 7 to 11 cycles, used a sample-barcoded 5' primer plus a J-beta primer mix. TCRdb re-called the 5' RACE reads with MiXCR, one entry per CDR3 protein. The table records 650,000 to 1,000,000 distinct CDR3 sequences, under 40% of them present only once. The data stem from a study of blood T cells in healthy people across ages. Study findings and constraints: It was held that diversity estimates obtained from one million T cells represented underestimates.

Germline V CDR1 and CDR2: SGDLS, YYNGEE. V was cut by 5 bases and J by 3 bases, with 21 bases left in between. The CDR3 runs to 16 residues. The sample was blood. V is TRBV9 and J is TRBJ2-7; D perhaps matches TRBD1 (5 bases). The TCR originated in a man younger than 30 in good health. CDR3 sequence (DNA): TGTGCCAGCAGTCAGGCCGTGACAGCTTTCTACTACGAGCAGTACTTC. Its translation: CASSQAVTAFYYEQYF.